The subject of this entry is one TCR beta chain. The target antigen is unknown. For the second PCR, which ran for 7 to 11 cycles, a sample-barcoded 5' primer and a J-beta primer mix were used. A minimum of 2.5 million CDR3-containing paired-end reads was obtained for each sample. TCRdb independently ran MiXCR on the 5' RACE reads; one entry per CDR3 protein. Counted here are about 780,000 distinct CDR3 sequences, roughly 46% occurring once; the ten biggest clones make up 15% to 20%. This sample is part of a study of blood T cells in healthy people across ages. Study-wide findings and caveats: Among long-lived donors, naive CD4+ cells were more numerous and diversity higher than in aged donors. Age advanced and TCR beta diversity per million T cells fell, roughly linearly.

This receptor was identified in a man older than 75 in good health. Material for sequencing was blood.

The CDR3 nucleotides are TGCAGTGCTAGCCTAGCGAACACCGGGGAGCTGTTTTTT. This translates into CSASLANTGELFF. The chain uses TRBV20-1 and TRBJ2-2; D unclear. V was trimmed by 3 bases and J by 0 bases, leaving 5 bases between them. The CDR3 runs 13 residues. Germline V CDR1 and CDR2: DFQATT, SNEGSKA (reference sequence).